This T cell receptor (beta chain) emerged from a study of blood T cells in healthy people across ages. Whole-study findings and limits: Greater diversity and more naive CD4+ cells were seen in long-lived donors than in aged donors. TCR beta diversity correlated strongly with naive T cell percentage.

Combining a sample-barcoded 5' primer with a J-beta primer mix, a second PCR ran for 7 to 11 cycles. A tag from a template-switch adaptor with 12 random nucleotides marked each cDNA molecule. TCRdb itself ran the 5' RACE reads through MiXCR, one entry per CDR3 protein. The table includes about 830,000 distinct CDR3 sequences, approximately 59% detected once. Trimming took 7 bases from V and 3 from J, leaving 9 bases between them. The CDR3 contains 12 residues. Of note for this clonotype: What it binds is unknown.

Researchers collected around 11 milliliters of peripheral blood from every single donor. Sequenced: blood. This rearrangement joins TRBV12-3 or TRBV12-4 to TRBJ1-2; perhaps TRBD1 as D (5 bases). The TCR sequence derives from a man aged 25-40 years in good health. Written as DNA, the CDR3 is TGTGCCAGCATGGGGGGGTACTATGGCTACACCTTC. Amino acid sequence: CASMGGYYGYTF.